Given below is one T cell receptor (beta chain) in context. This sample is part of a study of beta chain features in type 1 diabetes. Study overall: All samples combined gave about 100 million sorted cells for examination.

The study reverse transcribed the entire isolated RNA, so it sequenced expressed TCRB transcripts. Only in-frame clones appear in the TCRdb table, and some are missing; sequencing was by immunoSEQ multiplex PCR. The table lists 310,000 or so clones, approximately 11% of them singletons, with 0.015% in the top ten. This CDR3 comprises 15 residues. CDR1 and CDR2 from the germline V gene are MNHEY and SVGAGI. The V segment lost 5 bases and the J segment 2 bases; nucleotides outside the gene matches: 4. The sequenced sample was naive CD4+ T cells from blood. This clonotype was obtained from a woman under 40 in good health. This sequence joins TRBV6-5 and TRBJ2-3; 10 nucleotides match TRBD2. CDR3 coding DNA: TGTGCCAGCAGTCACGGACTAGCGGCCACAGATACGCAGTATTTT. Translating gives CASSHGLAATDTQYF.